A selection of T cell receptor beta chains follows, all from one sample in a study of Tregs in tolerant kidney transplant recipients. TCRdb keeps only in-frame clones here, not all; method: immunoSEQ multiplex PCR. The data hold 85,000 to 100,000 clones, with roughly 93% observed a single time. Source: CD4+ T cells from blood, taken before the transplant. The origin of the receptors is a human donor who received a combined kidney and bone marrow transplant. CDR3s include the opening cysteine and the closing phenylalanine or tryptophan. D genes are given only for firm matches. Where a row states a size, it is once, few, many or the class of an expanded clone; other rows omit it.

NA | TRBJ2-7 | TRBV5-6 | NA | TGTGCCAGCAGCTTGGGCCCCCATGGTAGTTGGTACGAGCAGTACTTC | CASSLGPHGSWYEQYF
NA | TRBJ2-3 | TRBV6-5 | NA | TGTGCCAGCAGTTACTCCCCAGATACAGATACGCAGTATTTT | CASSYSPDTDTQYF
once | TRBJ1-5 | TRBV19 | NA | TGTGCCAGTAGAAACAGAATTAGCAATCAGCCCCAGCATTTT | CASRNRISNQPQHF
NA | TRBJ2-5 | TRBV5-4 | NA | TGTGCCAGCAGCTCGTGGACATTACGGGAGACCCAGTACTTC | CASSSWTLRETQYF
NA | TRBJ2-7 | TRBV5-1 | TRBD1 | TGCGCCAGCAGCCGGGGGACAGGCTCCGAGCAGTACTTC | CASSRGTGSEQYF
NA | TRBJ2-1 | TRBV20-1 | NA | TGCAGTGCTAGTATCCATGAGCAGTTCTTC | CSASIHEQFF
NA | TRBJ1-5 | TRBV19 | NA | TGTGCCAGTAGTTCACAGGCCAATCAGCCCCAGCATTTT | CASSSQANQPQHF
NA | TRBJ2-3 | TRBV7-2 | NA | TGTGCCAGCAGCTTAGGGGCAGACACAGATACGCAGTATTTT | CASSLGADTDTQYF
NA | TRBJ2-1 | TRBV6-5 | NA | TGTGCCAGCGGGGGAGGTCTTTACAATGAGCAGTTCTTC | CASGGGLYNEQFF
once | TRBJ2-1 | TRBV7-2 | TRBD1 | TGTGCCAGCAGCTTTCCAGACAGGGGGCGTCACAATGAGCAGTTCTTC | CASSFPDRGRHNEQFF
NA | TRBJ2-5 | TRBV20-1 | NA | TGCAGTGCTAGTTCCCAATGGGAGCAGTACTTC | CSASSQWEQYF
NA | TRBJ1-1 | TRBV7-9 | TRBD1 | TGTGCCAGCAGCTTGGCCCCTAGGGGACAGGGGGCGTTCAGCACTGAAGCTTTCTTT | CASSLAPRGQGAFSTEAFF
NA | TRBJ1-4 | TRBV9 | NA | TGTGCCAGCAGCGTAGGACAGCCCTTTGGAAAACTGTTTTTT | CASSVGQPFGKLFF
NA | TRBJ2-3 | TRBV5-1 | TRBD2 | TGCGCCAGCAGCTTCGGGCTAGCGGGGGCAACAGATACGCAGTATTTT | CASSFGLAGATDTQYF
NA | TRBJ2-3 | TRBV2 | NA | TGTGCCAGCAGTCCGGACAGATACACAGATACGCAGTATTTT | CASSPDRYTDTQYF